Below, 28 T cell receptor beta chains from the same sample are listed, as sequenced in a study of blood T cells in healthy people across ages (dated by TCRdb to the mid-2010s). Library prep was done by 5' RACE. For sequencing, an Illumina HiSeq 2500 was employed. A second 7 to 11 cycle PCR used a sample-barcoded 5' primer and a J-beta primer mix. TCRdb trimmed public reads at Q25 via fastp, called clones via MiXCR and kept in-frame beta chains. Each record represents a unique CDR3 protein, reported with the most common genes and DNA among its rows. The table for this sample lists around 670,000 distinct CDR3 sequences; approximately 30% of them were counted only once. The ten most abundant clones make up 15% to 19% of the sample. The sequenced sample consisted of blood. The source is a woman of 80 years or more in good health.

The rearrangement uses TRBV20-1 and TRBJ2-4, with D perhaps TRBD2 (5 bases). The CDR3 extends over 14 amino acids. V lost 7 bases and J 13 bases, leaving 26 bases between the germline ends. Germline lookup yields CDR1 DFQATT and CDR2 SNEGSKA (reference sequence). The CDR3 loop reads CSDAPAGGFNEQYF. CDR3 coding DNA: TGCAGTGACGCCCCGGCTGGCGGGTTCAATGAGCAGTACTTC.

In this sample, this clonotype turned up many times. V and J are TRBV5-1 and TRBJ2-7; D is ambiguous. Trimming shortened V by 0 bases and J by 2 bases, and 12 bases separated the two germline ends. CDR3 length: 15 residues. Germline loops: CDR1 SGHRS, CDR2 YFSETQ. This CDR3 reads CASSLDAGSTYEQYF. The CDR3 nucleotides read TGCGCCAGCAGCTTGGATGCAGGAAGCACCTACGAGCAGTACTTC.

This chain joins TRBV29-1 and TRBJ1-2; 7 bases line up with TRBD1. The CDR3 has 11 residues. Germline-derived CDR1 and CDR2 are SQVTM and ANQGSEA. Trimming at V came to 6 bases and at J to 8 bases, leaving 6 bases not matched to a gene. The CDR3 sequence is CSVPQGGGYTF. The CDR3 DNA sequence: TGCAGCGTCCCTCAGGGGGGGGGCTACACCTTC.

This clonotype occurred once. The V call is TRBV9, the J call TRBJ1-2, with 7 bases identical to TRBD1. The ends lost 3 bases at V and 8 bases at J; junction bases unmatched: 13. There are 15 residues in the CDR3. Germline V gene sequence: CDR1 SGDLS, CDR2 YYNGEE. The CDR3 reads CASSAQGTSGSGYTF. Written as DNA, the CDR3 is TGTGCCAGCAGCGCACAGGGGACGAGTGGGAGCGGCTACACCTTC.

This clonotype was seen a few times. This chain connects TRBV25-1 to TRBJ1-1; TRBD1 might be the D (5 bases). CDR3 length equals 13 residues. The V and J ends lost 6 bases and 3 bases respectively, with 11 bases between them. The germline V gene has CDR1 MGHDK and CDR2 SYGVNS. DNA for the CDR3: TGTGCCAGCAGAGGGGTGGGGGACACTGAAGCTTTCTTT. Translation gives CASRGVGDTEAFF.

This clonotype turned up a few times. V and J are TRBV30 and TRBJ2-6; 8 positions agree with TRBD1. Germline values: CDR1 GTSNPN, CDR2 SVGIG (reference sequence). J lost 3 bases, V lost 3 bases, and 13 bases had no gene match. The CDR3 loop spans 18 amino acids. The CDR3 nucleotides read TGTGCCTGGAGGGCCGGACAGGGCCATAAGGGTGGGGCCAACGTCCTGACTTTC. This sequence encodes CAWRAGQGHKGGANVLTF.

This clonotype was counted at least ten times. The chain couples TRBV29-1 to TRBJ2-7, with D possibly called TRBD1 or TRBD2 (5 bases each). Germline V gives CDR1 SQVTM, CDR2 ANQGSEA. V lost 6 bases, J lost 2 bases, and 11 bases lay in between. The CDR3 has 12 amino acids. The CDR3 DNA reads as TGCAGCGTGGGGGTTGGGGCCTACGAGCAGTACTTC. Encoded protein: CSVGVGAYEQYF.

Many counts were recorded for this clonotype. The chain's CDR3 is CSARVAGRGHQPQHF. In nucleotides, the CDR3 is TGCAGTGCTAGAGTCGCAGGGAGGGGGCATCAGCCCCAGCATTTT. The rearrangement uses TRBV20-1 and TRBJ1-5, with 7 bases fitting TRBD1. This CDR3 is 15 amino acids long. Germline V gene lookup returns CDR1 DFQATT and CDR2 SNEGSKA (reference sequence). V was pared by 1 base and J by 5 bases, with 8 bases of the junction left unmatched.

In the case of this clonotype: A read error is possible here, since a much larger clone lies one base away. The CDR3 bases are TGTGCCAGCAGTTACTCCCGGCTAGGTGGAGGGGAGCAGTACTTC. This encodes CASSYSRLGGGEQYF. The V and J genes are TRBV6-2 or TRBV6-3 and TRBJ2-5, with a possible D match to TRBD2 (6 bases). Looked up from germline, CDR1 is MNHEY and CDR2 is SVGEGT. The germline V and J ends were trimmed by 0 bases and 11 bases, with 19 bases remaining between them. The CDR3 runs to 15 residues.

This clonotype was counted ten times or more. The chain joins TRBV5-1 to TRBJ2-5; the match to TRBD2 covers 9 bases. Unmatched junction bases numbered 4, after V lost 0 bases and J lost 4 bases. The CDR3 has 15 residues. The germline V gene encodes CDR1 SGHRS and CDR2 YFSETQ. The CDR3 nucleotides read TGCGCCAGCAGCTTGGCGGGTAGCGGGGGAGAGACCCAGTACTTC. Encoded protein: CASSLAGSGGETQYF. The full variable domain, in which reference TRBV5-1 and TRBJ2-5 provide the parts outside the CDR3, is KAGVTQTPRYLIKTRGQQVTLSCSPISGHRSVSWYQQTPGQGLQFLFEYFSETQRNKGNFPGRFSGRQFSNSRSEMNVSTLELGDSALYLCASSLAGSGGETQYFGPGTRLLVL.

The V gene is TRBV29-1, the J gene TRBJ2-1, with D possibly TRBD2 on 6 matching bases. V was clipped by 3 bases and J by 0 bases, with 21 bases between them. Per the germline V gene, CDR1 is SQVTM and CDR2 is ANQGSEA. The CDR3 has 18 amino acids. The CDR3 DNA reads as TGCAGCGTTGAGGGGTCGATGTCGGCGGGGAGCTCCTACAATGAGCAGTTCTTC. This gives the protein CSVEGSMSAGSSYNEQFF.

In regard to this clonotype: Given a much more abundant clone one base away, this may be a read error. The chain joins TRBV2 to TRBJ2-3; 8 bases line up with TRBD2. Per germline, CDR1 SNHLY and CDR2 FYNNEI. This CDR3 spans 13 amino acids. CDR3 coding DNA: TGTGCCGGCAGTCGCGGGGGGTTGGATACGCAGTATTTT. This encodes CAGSRGGLDTQYF. The whole variable domain, filled in from reference TRBV2 and TRBJ2-3, reads EPEVTQTPSHQVTQMGQEVILRCVPISNHLYFYWYRQILGQKVEFLVSFYNNEISEKSEIFDDQFSVERPDGSNFTLKIRSTKLEDSAMYFCAGSRGGLDTQYFGPGTRLTVL.

The chain combines TRBV6-2 or TRBV6-3 with TRBJ2-7; D is tentatively TRBD1 or TRBD2 (5 bases each). The CDR3 is 15 amino acids. V lost 6 bases to trimming and J lost 0 bases, with 15 bases between them. CDR1 and CDR2 (germline): MNHEY, SVGEGT. The chain's CDR3 is CASSTRDASSYEQYF. CDR3 sequence (DNA): TGTGCCAGCAGCACCCGGGACGCGAGCTCCTACGAGCAGTACTTC.

CDR3 residues: CSVDGSGGSYEQYF. The CDR3 bases are TGCAGCGTTGATGGCAGCGGGGGATCCTACGAGCAGTACTTC. The V gene is TRBV29-1, the J gene TRBJ2-7, with 8 nucleotides matching TRBD2. This CDR3 has 14 amino acids. V dropped 3 bases and J dropped 1; count of bases not matched to a gene: 5. Germline V gene data show CDR1 as SQVTM and CDR2 as ANQGSEA.

This clonotype has just a few counts. This rearrangement joins TRBV6-2 or TRBV6-3 to TRBJ2-5, with TRBD2 matching 14 bases. This CDR3 contains 17 residues. Germline lookup yields CDR1 MNHEY and CDR2 SVGEGT. With V trimmed by 5 bases and J by 11 bases, 16 bases remained unmatched. CDR3 sequence reads: CASSQGLAGVRNPEQYF. CDR3 DNA sequence: TGTGCCAGCAGTCAGGGACTAGCGGGGGTTAGAAATCCTGAGCAGTACTTC.

This clonotype has just a few counts. The chain recombines TRBV21-1 with TRBJ2-5. TRBV21-1 is a known pseudogene. CDR3 size: 12 residues. CDR3 amino acids: CASSLCQETQYF. DNA for the CDR3: TGTGCCAGCAGCCTATGTCAAGAGACCCAGTACTTC.

In this sample, this clonotype turned up many times. The rearrangement uses TRBV27 and TRBJ1-6, with TRBD1 matching 8 bases. The germline gives CDR1 MNHEY, CDR2 SMNVEV (reference sequence). CDR3 length equals 14 residues. V lost 7 bases, J lost 8 bases, and 7 bases stayed unmatched. The chain's CDR3 is CASNSRTGYSPLHF. CDR3 coding DNA: TGTGCCAGCAACTCTCGGACAGGGTATTCACCCCTCCACTTT.

This clonotype has more than one count but fewer than ten. The chain employs TRBV6-5 and TRBJ2-7; 8 bases match TRBD2. Germline V gene sequence: CDR1 MNHEY, CDR2 SVGAGI. The CDR3 contains 15 residues. V lost 6 bases, J lost 7 bases, and 14 bases stayed unmatched. CDR3 sequence reads: CASRLERGRHNEQYF. CDR3 bases: TGTGCCAGCAGGCTTGAGCGGGGGCGGCACAATGAGCAGTACTTC.

The sample holds many counts of this clonotype. V and J are TRBV20-1 and TRBJ2-3; possible D gene TRBD2, 7 bases. The ends were cut back, 6 bases at V and 2 bases at J, with 24 bases in the middle. The CDR3 totals 17 residues. Germline V lookup: CDR1 DFQATT, CDR2 SNEGSKA (reference sequence). The CDR3 DNA reads TGCAGTGCCCCAACCCGTCCAGGGGAGGGGGTCACAGATACGCAGTATTTT. Translated, it gives CSAPTRPGEGVTDTQYF.

The rearrangement joins TRBV6-2 or TRBV6-3 to TRBJ2-7; the D is unclear. V gave up 5 bases and J gave up 1 base, with 12 bases separating them. The CDR3 sequence is 14 residues long. Germline loops: CDR1 MNHEY, CDR2 SVGEGT. In DNA form, the CDR3 reads TGTGCCAGCAGTGCAAACCTGGTATCCTACGAGCAGTACTTC. The encoded protein is CASSANLVSYEQYF.

The V and J genes are TRBV6-6 and TRBJ1-5, with D perhaps matching TRBD1 (5 bases). This CDR3 has 14 amino acids. Germline CDR1 and CDR2: MNHNY and SVGAGI (reference sequence). The V gene lost 2 bases and the J gene lost 2 bases, with 7 bases spanning the gap. CDR3 DNA: TGTGCCAGCAGTTACAGGGGCCGCAATCAGCCCCAGCATTTT. Amino acids: CASSYRGRNQPQHF.

The J gene is TRBJ2-1, the V gene TRBV5-1; D uncertain. Trimming took off 0 bases at V and 6 bases at J, with 7 bases between the two ends. CDR3 size: 13 residues. CDR1 and CDR2 from the germline V gene are SGHRS and YFSETQ. The CDR3 DNA sequence: TGCGCCAGCAGCTTGGATAACAGCAATGAGCAGTTCTTC. Its translation is CASSLDNSNEQFF.

This clonotype was observed many times. The chain employs TRBV29-1 and TRBJ2-1; 7 bases line up with TRBD2. In germline, CDR1 is SQVTM, CDR2 ANQGSEA. CDR3 length equals 15 residues. V was pared by 3 bases and J by 4 bases, with 9 bases of the junction left unmatched. CDR3 region: CSVDGPAGRYNEQFF. The DNA of the CDR3 is TGCAGCGTTGACGGACCAGCGGGGCGGTACAATGAGCAGTTCTTC.

In its sample, this clonotype was seen many times. The V gene is TRBV7-9, the J gene TRBJ2-1, with 8 bases fitting TRBD1. The CDR3 is made up of 15 amino acids. Losses at the gene ends were 2 bases for V and 5 bases for J; bases not matched to a gene: 5. CDR1 is SEHNR, CDR2 FQNEAQ, per germline (reference sequence). This chain's CDR3 is CASSLNRGWDNEQFF. Here the CDR3 DNA reads TGTGCCAGCAGCTTAAACAGGGGGTGGGACAATGAGCAGTTCTTC.

Many counts were recorded for this clonotype. V usage is TRBV12-3 or TRBV12-4 and J usage is TRBJ2-6; 10 bases are shared with TRBD1. The CDR3 is 17 residues long. Trimming removed 5 bases from V and 2 bases from J; junction bases left unmatched: 6. In DNA form, the CDR3 reads TGTGCCAGCAGTATATGGACAGGGGGGACTGGGGCCAACGTCCTGACTTTC. Translated, it gives CASSIWTGGTGANVLTF.

Details on this clonotype: This sequence may be a read error, since a much larger clone differs from it by one base. This chain joins TRBV5-1 and TRBJ2-7; the D gene is possibly TRBD2 (6 bases). Trimming removed 3 bases from V and 5 bases from J, with 15 bases in between. The CDR3 is 14 residues long. Germline CDR1 reads SGHRS; CDR2 reads YFSETQ. CDR3 sequence: CASSWEAGNHEQYF. The CDR3 DNA reads as TGCGCCAGCAGCTGGGAGGCAGGGAACCACGAGCAGTACTTC.

In its sample, this clonotype was seen many times. The chain couples TRBV27 to TRBJ1-5; D is undetermined. Germline V lookup: CDR1 MNHEY, CDR2 SMNVEV (reference sequence). Trimming removed 7 bases at V and 6 bases at J, with 19 bases between. The CDR3 length is 15 residues. The chain's CDR3 is CASKSYGESTQPQHF. The CDR3 coding sequence is TGTGCCAGCAAGTCCTATGGGGAAAGTACTCAGCCCCAGCATTTT.

This clonotype showed up just once. The chain has TRBV10-3 and TRBJ2-7; TRBD2 matches 8 bases. TRBJ2-5 explains the end of the DNA better; the J call may be wrong. Germline loops: CDR1 ENHRY, CDR2 SYGVKD. The CDR3 runs 12 residues. The CDR3 sequence: CAIQRESETQYF. As DNA, the CDR3 is TGTGCCATCCAGCGGGAGAGCGAGACCCAGTACTTC.